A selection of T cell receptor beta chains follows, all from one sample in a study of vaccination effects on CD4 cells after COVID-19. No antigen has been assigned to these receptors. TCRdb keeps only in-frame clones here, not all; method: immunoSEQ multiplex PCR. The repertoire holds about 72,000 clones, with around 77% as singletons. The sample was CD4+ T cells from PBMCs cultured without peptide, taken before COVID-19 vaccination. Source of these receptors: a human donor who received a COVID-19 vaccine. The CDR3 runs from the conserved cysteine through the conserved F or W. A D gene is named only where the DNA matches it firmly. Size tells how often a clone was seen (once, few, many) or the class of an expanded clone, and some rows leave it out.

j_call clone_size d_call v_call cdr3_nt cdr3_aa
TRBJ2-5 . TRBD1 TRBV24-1 TGTGCCACCAGTAGAGGGACAGGGGGCTCGGAGACCCAGTACTTC CATSRGTGGSETQYF
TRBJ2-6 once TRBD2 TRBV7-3 TGTGCCAGCAGCTTAAAGCCCAGGACTAGCGGGGGGGCGAGTGGGGCCAACGTCCTGACTTTC CASSLKPRTSGGASGANVLTF
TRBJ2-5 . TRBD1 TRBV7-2 TGTGCCAGCAGGAGGGGGCAGACGCAAGAGACCCAGTACTTC CASRRGQTQETQYF
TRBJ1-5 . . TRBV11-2 TGTGCCAGCAGCGCCTGGAATCAGCCCCAGCATTTT CASSAWNQPQHF
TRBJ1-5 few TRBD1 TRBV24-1 TGTGCCACCAGTGACCCAACAGGGGATCAGCCCCAGCATTTT CATSDPTGDQPQHF
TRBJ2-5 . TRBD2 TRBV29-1 TGCAGCGCCTCGGGCGCGGGGGGGCCGGGAGAGACCCAGTACTTC CSASGAGGPGETQYF
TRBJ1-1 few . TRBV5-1 TGCGCCAGCAGAACTTCAGGGGTGAACACTGAAGCTTTCTTT CASRTSGVNTEAFF
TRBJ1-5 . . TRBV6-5 TGTGCCAGCAGTTACGTAGGGGGTCAGCCCCAGCATTTT CASSYVGGQPQHF
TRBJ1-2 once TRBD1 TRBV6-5 TGTGCCAGCAGTTACTCAGCGACAGGGGCCTATGGCTACACCTTC CASSYSATGAYGYTF
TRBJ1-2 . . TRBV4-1 TGCGCCAGCAGCCAAGATGGAGTGCCTCGGGATGGCTACACCTTC CASSQDGVPRDGYTF
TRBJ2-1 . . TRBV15 TGTGCCACCAGCAGTTCGGACAGCTCCTACAATGAGCAGTTCTTC CATSSSDSSYNEQFF
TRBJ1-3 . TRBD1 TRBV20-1 TGCAGTGCTAGTGGTGGCAGGGGGCCAGGAAACACCATATATTTT CSASGGRGPGNTIYF
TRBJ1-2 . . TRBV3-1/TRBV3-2 TGTGCCAGCAGCCAACCTTGGGACGGAAAGGGTGGCTACACCTTC CASSQPWDGKGGYTF
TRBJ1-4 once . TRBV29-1 TGCAGCGTTGAGAGGGCGACTAATGAAAAACTGTTTTTT CSVERATNEKLFF
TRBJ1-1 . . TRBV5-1 TGCGCCAGCAGTTGGGACCGATTGAACACTGAAGCTTTCTTT CASSWDRLNTEAFF
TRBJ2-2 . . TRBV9 TGTGCCAGCAGGCCCTCCGGGTCCGGGGAGCTGTTTTTT CASRPSGSGELFF
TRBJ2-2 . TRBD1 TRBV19 TGTGCCAGTCGACGCGGGGACAGGATGAACACCGGGGAGCTGTTTTTT CASRRGDRMNTGELFF
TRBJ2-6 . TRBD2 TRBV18 TGTGCCAGCTCACCAGGCCCGGGTAGCGGGGTACCGAAATCTGGGGCCAACGTCCTGACTTTC CASSPGPGSGVPKSGANVLTF
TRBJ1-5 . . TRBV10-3 TGTGCCATCAGTGAGTCGGGGGGGCCGGGCAATCAGCCCCAGCATTTT CAISESGGPGNQPQHF
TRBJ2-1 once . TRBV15 TGTGCCACCAGCAGAGACGGGGTCTCCTACAATGAGCAGTTCTTC CATSRDGVSYNEQFF
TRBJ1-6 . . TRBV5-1 TGCGCCAGCAGCTTGGCCCAGGGTACGCGGGATTCACCCCTCCACTTT CASSLAQGTRDSPLHF
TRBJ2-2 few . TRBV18 TGTGCCAGCTCAGCGTGGACTGCGAACACCGGGGAGCTGTTTTTT CASSAWTANTGELFF
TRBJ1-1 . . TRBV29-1 TGCAGCGTTGATACAGGATTGAACACTGAAGCTTTCTTT CSVDTGLNTEAFF
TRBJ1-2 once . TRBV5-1 TGCGCCAGCAGCTTGGCTCTGGACAGTGCAGGCTACACCTTC CASSLALDSAGYTF
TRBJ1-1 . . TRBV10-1 TGCGCCAGCAGTGAGTCCAAATTTTGGGGAGATGAAGCTTTCTTT CASSESKFWGDEAFF
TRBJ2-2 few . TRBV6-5 TGTGCCAGCAGTTACAGGGGTCCCGGGGAGCTGTTTTTT CASSYRGPGELFF
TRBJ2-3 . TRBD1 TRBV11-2 TGTGCCAGCAGCTTAAGAGGTAACACCGGGACAGGGCCCACAGATACGCAGTATTTT CASSLRGNTGTGPTDTQYF
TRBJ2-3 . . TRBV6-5 TGTGCCAGCAGTTACAGACTTAGAGATACGCAGTATTTT CASSYRLRDTQYF
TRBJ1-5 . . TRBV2 TGTGCCAGCAGTGGGGTAGGAGGTCCTAATCAGCCCCAGCATTTT CASSGVGGPNQPQHF